These 25 T cell receptor beta chains were all obtained from the same sample, sequenced in a study of shared clonotypes between healthy human individuals. This table comes from immunoSEQ multiplex PCR, and its TCRdb copy is limited to in-frame clones, with some not included. The sample has approximately 2.5 million clones, more than 80% seen once. The sequenced sample was naive CD4+ T cells sorted from blood. Subset given: CD45RA+ positively selected. The receptors here all came from a man between 18 and 29 years old in good health.

The chain carries TRBV7-9 and TRBJ2-7; TRBD1 might be the D (6 bases). The CDR3 covers 14 residues. Germline CDR1 is SEHNR and CDR2 is FQNEAQ (reference sequence). The V gene lost 4 bases and the J gene lost 6 bases, with 16 bases spanning the gap. The chain's CDR3 is CASSSWAGVGEQYF. CDR3 DNA sequence: TGTGCCAGCAGCTCCTGGGCAGGGGTAGGCGAGCAGTACTTC.

This clone was observed a single time. The J gene is TRBJ2-3, the V gene TRBV5-6; D is undetermined. The CDR3 runs 13 residues. Trimming removed 3 bases at V and 4 bases at J, with 9 bases between. CDR1 is SGHDT, CDR2 YYEEEE, per germline. CDR3 DNA: TGTGCCAGCAGCTCATGGTTGCCAGATACGCAGTATTTT. Translating gives CASSSWLPDTQYF.

The chain recombines TRBV29-1 with TRBJ2-5; maybe TRBD2 (6 bases). This CDR3 has 13 amino acids. Between the trimmed V and J ends, which lost 6 bases and 6 bases, there was a span of 17 bases. CDR1 and CDR2 from the germline V gene are SQVTM and ANQGSEA. CDR3 amino acids: CSVQGTYGQTQYF. The CDR3 DNA sequence: TGCAGCGTCCAAGGGACTTACGGACAGACCCAGTACTTC.

The chain employs TRBV6-5 and TRBJ2-3; 11 bases align to TRBD2. CDR3 size: 15 residues. V lost 7 bases, J lost 3 bases, and 6 bases stayed unmatched. CDR1 MNHEY and CDR2 SVGAGI come from the germline V gene. CDR3 sequence reads: CASTIAGGLTDTQYF. Written as DNA, the CDR3 is TGTGCCAGCACTATAGCGGGAGGGCTGACAGATACGCAGTATTTT.

This sequence joins TRBV19 and TRBJ2-7; D may be TRBD2 (5 bases). Germline loops: CDR1 LNHDA, CDR2 SQIVND (reference sequence). The ends were cut back, 2 bases at V and 3 bases at J, with 8 bases in the middle. This CDR3 spans 13 amino acids. The CDR3 here is CASSIRLYYEQYF. CDR3 DNA: TGTGCCAGTAGTATAAGACTATACTACGAGCAGTACTTC.

Of note for this clone: Additional DNA sequences in this sample encode the identical CDR3. The chain uses TRBV5-1 and TRBJ2-7; TRBD1 aligns across 11 bases. The CDR3 extends over 14 amino acids. CDR1 SGHRS and CDR2 YFSETQ come from the germline V gene. After removal of 0 bases from V and 5 bases from J, the junction contained 1 base not matched to a gene. Here the CDR3 DNA reads TGCGCCAGCAGCTTGGGGACAGGGGGCGACGAGCAGTACTTC. It encodes CASSLGTGGDEQYF.

The chain combines TRBV5-1 with TRBJ2-5, with D perhaps TRBD1 (5 bases). Trimming stripped 6 bases from V and 7 bases from J, with 19 bases between. CDR1 and CDR2 (germline): SGHRS, YFSETQ. This CDR3 has 14 amino acids. The CDR3 DNA reads as TGCGCCAGCACAAGGGGATCATCCCCTGGGACCCAGTACTTC. It is translated as CASTRGSSPGTQYF.

The chain is built from TRBV5-1 and TRBJ1-4; no definite D call. CDR3 length equals 14 residues. CDR1 SGHRS and CDR2 YFSETQ come from the germline V gene. V gave up 1 base and J gave up 5 bases, with 9 bases separating them. The CDR3 reads CASSLSSPNEKLFF. In DNA form, the CDR3 reads TGCGCCAGCAGCTTGAGCAGCCCGAATGAAAAACTGTTTTTT. Variable domain in full (rest from reference TRBV5-1 and TRBJ1-4): KAGVTQTPRYLIKTRGQQVTLSCSPISGHRSVSWYQQTPGQGLQFLFEYFSETQRNKGNFPGRFSGRQFSNSRSEMNVSTLELGDSALYLCASSLSSPNEKLFFGSGTQLSVL.

In its sample, this clone was seen once. The gene calls are TRBV11-2 and TRBJ2-3; TRBD2 matches at 12 bases. This CDR3 spans 14 amino acids. The ends lost 6 bases at V and 5 bases at J; junction bases unmatched: 3. From germline, CDR1 is SGHAT and CDR2 FQNNGV. The CDR3 sequence is CASREGLAGDTQYF. The CDR3 region has the DNA TGTGCCAGCAGGGAGGGACTAGCGGGAGATACGCAGTATTTT. Variable domain in full (rest from reference TRBV11-2 and TRBJ2-3): EAGVAQSPRYKIIEKRQSVAFWCNPISGHATLYWYQQILGQGPKLLIQFQNNGVVDDSQLPKDRFSAERLKGVDSTLKIQPAKLEDSAVYLCASREGLAGDTQYFGPGTRLTVL.

CDR3 in DNA: TGTGCCAGCAGCTTAGTGGCTAGCGGGGGGCTGTCCTACGAGCAGTACTTC. It codes for CASSLVASGGLSYEQYF. The V gene is TRBV11-2, the J gene TRBJ2-7; 11 bases match TRBD2. CDR3 length: 17 amino acids. Germline CDR1 reads SGHAT; CDR2 reads FQNNGV. The ends lost 1 base at V and 1 base at J; junction bases unmatched: 6.

The V gene is TRBV7-3, the J gene TRBJ2-1; maybe TRBD2 (6 bases). The germline V gene encodes CDR1 SGHTA and CDR2 FQGTGA. V gave up 2 bases and J gave up 6 bases, with 26 bases separating them. CDR3 size: 19 residues. CDR3 amino acids: CASSLYVRGGDSHPNEQFF. CDR3 DNA sequence: TGTGCCAGCAGCTTATACGTGCGAGGAGGGGACTCCCACCCCAATGAGCAGTTCTTC.

The chain has TRBV30 and TRBJ2-1; TRBD2 agrees at 7 bases. The ends lost 3 bases at V and 9 bases at J; junction bases unmatched: 5. Germline-derived CDR1 and CDR2 are GTSNPN and SVGIG (reference sequence). The CDR3 extends over 12 amino acids. The CDR3 is CAWRRGTAEQFF. In DNA form, the CDR3 reads TGTGCCTGGAGGCGGGGGACGGCTGAGCAGTTCTTC.

The chain combines TRBV15 with TRBJ2-5, with no clear D. This CDR3 is 16 amino acids long. The germline gives CDR1 LNHNV, CDR2 YYDKDF (reference sequence). V was pared by 1 base and J by 7 bases, with 19 bases between. The CDR3 nucleotides read TGTGCCACCAGCAGAGCGTTATCTGAAGGCTTGGGGACCCAGTACTTC. Its translation is CATSRALSEGLGTQYF.

About this clone itself: Other DNA sequences in this sample translate to the same CDR3. The rearrangement links TRBV5-1 to TRBJ2-3; D ambiguous. The CDR3 is 12 residues long. V shed 1 base and J shed 6 bases, with 6 bases lying between them. From germline, CDR1 is SGHRS and CDR2 YFSETQ. The CDR3 sequence is CASSLSSDTQYF. Written as DNA, the CDR3 is TGCGCCAGCAGCTTGTCTTCTGATACGCAGTATTTT.

In its sample, this clone was seen a few times. The chain uses TRBV5-4 and TRBJ1-1; TRBD1 agrees at 10 bases. J gave up 1 base and V 4 bases, and 13 bases lay outside the gene matches. CDR1 SGHNT and CDR2 YYREEE come from the germline V gene (reference sequence). There are 18 residues in the CDR3. The CDR3 sequence is CASSPRQGAMQANTEAFF. CDR3 DNA sequence: TGTGCCAGCAGCCCGAGACAGGGGGCGATGCAGGCGAACACTGAAGCTTTCTTT.

The chain employs TRBV10-3 and TRBJ2-5, with 7 bases matching TRBD1. Germline trimming cut 4 bases from V and 4 bases from J; bases unmatched to any gene: 6. This CDR3 has 14 amino acids. Germline loops: CDR1 ENHRY, CDR2 SYGVKD. The CDR3 DNA is TGTGCCATCAGTGTAGGACAGGCACCAGAGACCCAGTACTTC. This sequence encodes CAISVGQAPETQYF.

The genes are TRBV7-9 and TRBJ1-6; D unclear. The germline CDR1 and CDR2 sequences are SEHNR and FQNEAQ (reference sequence). V dropped 5 bases and J dropped 0 bases, with 17 bases sitting between them. The length of the CDR3 is 18 residues. CDR3 loop: CASSPNMEAHSYNSPLHF. The CDR3 DNA sequence: TGTGCCAGCAGCCCAAATATGGAGGCTCACTCCTATAATTCACCCCTCCACTTT. Full variable domain (missing parts from reference TRBV7-9 and TRBJ1-6): DTGVSQNPRHKITKRGQNVTFRCDPISEHNRLYWYRQTLGQGPEFLTYFQNEAQLEKSRLLSDRFSAERPKGSFSTLEIQRTEQGDSAMYLCASSPNMEAHSYNSPLHFGNGTRLTVT.

The chain is built from TRBV6-1 and TRBJ2-1, with 10 bases fitting TRBD2. The CDR3 runs 15 residues. After removal of 4 bases from V and 6 bases from J, the junction contained 6 bases not matched to a gene. Germline values: CDR1 MNHNS, CDR2 SASEGT. DNA of the CDR3: TGTGCCAGCAGTGTTTCCCTAGCGGGAGCCAATGAGCAGTTCTTC. Protein: CASSVSLAGANEQFF.

This chain links TRBV7-9 with TRBJ2-7; D may be TRBD1 or TRBD2 (5 bases each). CDR3 length: 17 residues. Trimming shortened V by 0 bases and J by 0 bases, and 15 bases separated the two germline ends. CDR1 and CDR2 (germline): SEHNR, FQNEAQ (reference sequence). The CDR3 DNA reads as TGTGCCAGCAGCTTAGCGGGGGATTATGGTTCCTCCTACGAGCAGTACTTC. Its translation: CASSLAGDYGSSYEQYF.

The chain employs TRBV28 and TRBJ1-2; 7 bases fit TRBD1. The CDR3 runs 12 residues. The germline V gene has CDR1 MDHEN and CDR2 SYDVKM. Unmatched junction bases numbered 5, after V lost 7 bases and J lost 6 bases. As DNA, the CDR3 is TGTGCCAGCAAGACAGGGCACGATGGCTACACCTTC. Amino acid sequence: CASKTGHDGYTF.

The chain uses TRBV6-6 and TRBJ2-4; D not certain. CDR1 and CDR2 from the germline V gene are MNHNY and SVGAGI (reference sequence). The CDR3 contains 14 residues. V was cut by 7 bases and J by 0 bases, with 10 bases left in between. In DNA form, the CDR3 reads TGTGCCAGCAATTCTAGGGTAGCCAAAAACATTCAGTACTTC. It codes for CASNSRVAKNIQYF.

The rearrangement links TRBV7-9 to TRBJ1-4, with D uncertain. The CDR3 spans 14 residues. Between the trimmed V and J ends, which lost 1 base and 13 bases, there was a span of 16 bases. Germline-derived CDR1 and CDR2 are SEHNR and FQNEAQ (reference sequence). The CDR3: CASSLGFKGVGLFF. The CDR3 DNA is TGTGCCAGCAGCTTAGGTTTTAAGGGAGTTGGACTGTTTTTT.

CDR3 in DNA: TGTGCCAGCACCCAGACAGGGGGGAACTACGAGCAGTACTTC. This codes for CASTQTGGNYEQYF. The chain is built from TRBV6-5 and TRBJ2-5, with 9 bases identical to TRBD1. Judging by the DNA end, TRBJ2-7 fits better; the J call may be wrong. This CDR3 spans 14 amino acids. CDR1 and CDR2 from the germline V gene are MNHEY and SVGAGI.

This clone was found a few times. The chain uses TRBV7-9 and TRBJ2-5; perhaps TRBD1 as D (6 bases). V gave up 3 bases and J gave up 5 bases, with 19 bases separating them. CDR1 is SEHNR, CDR2 FQNEAQ, per germline (reference sequence). This CDR3 has 16 amino acids. CDR3 nucleotide sequence: TGTGCCAGCAGCTTTTATCAGGGGACGGGATGGGAGACCCAGTACTTC. This gives the protein CASSFYQGTGWETQYF. Combining the CDR3 with reference TRBV7-9 and TRBJ2-5 gives the whole variable domain DTGVSQNPRHKITKRGQNVTFRCDPISEHNRLYWYRQTLGQGPEFLTYFQNEAQLEKSRLLSDRFSAERPKGSFSTLEIQRTEQGDSAMYLCASSFYQGTGWETQYFGPGTRLLVL.

Concerning this clone itself: One base away lies a much larger clone, so this may be a sequencing read error. At the DNA level, this CDR3 is encoded by other sequences in the same sample as well. The chain recombines TRBV18 with TRBJ1-2, with 7 bases matching TRBD1. V was pared by 6 bases and J by 2 bases, with 3 bases of the junction left unmatched. The CDR3 extends over 13 amino acids. Germline lookup yields CDR1 KGHSH and CDR2 LQKENI. CDR3 in amino acids: CASSPGQNYGYTF. The CDR3 coding sequence is TGTGCCAGCTCCCCGGGACAGAACTATGGCTACACCTTC.